This TCR beta chain was observed in a study of T cell repertoires in cytomegalovirus infection. Study findings and constraints: There were HLA-C-restricted CMV-specific TCR beta clonotypes dominating the ex vivo response.

TCRdb reprocessed the reads via MiXCR and lists one record per CDR3 protein. Of some 150,000 distinct CDR3 sequences listed, roughly 32% are singletons. As to this clonotype: What it binds is unknown.

The length of the CDR3 is 13 residues. The germline V gene encodes CDR1 MNHEY and CDR2 SMNVEV (reference sequence). Trimming cost V 7 bases and J 4 bases, with 13 bases left between them. The genes are TRBV27 and TRBJ1-2, with D tentatively TRBD1 (5 bases). The sequence was collected from a human donor in good health (CMV status not recorded). Some clones in this sample may be carry-over from other donors' samples. The starting material was CD8+ T cells from cultured PBMCs, obtained from culture after CMV antigen stimulation. DNA of the CDR3: TGTGCCAGCACGGACAATTTCGTCTATGGCTACACCTTC. It codes for CASTDNFVYGYTF.